These 27 T cell receptor beta chains were all obtained from the same sample, sequenced in a study of blood T cells in healthy people across ages. Using a J-beta primer mix together with a sample-barcoded 5' primer, a second PCR was run for roughly 6 to 12 cycles. MiXCR was run by TCRdb on the 5' RACE reads, yielding one entry per CDR3 protein. The sample contains 1.5 million to 2 million distinct CDR3 sequences, roughly 32% of which appear only once. The sample was blood. The receptors stem from a woman in her thirties in good health.

V gene TRBV7-6 combines with J gene TRBJ2-1, with 10 positions matching TRBD1. Germline loops: CDR1 SGHVS, CDR2 FNYEAQ. This CDR3 comprises 17 residues. J was trimmed by 4 bases and V by 0 bases; bases with no gene match: 6. CDR3 bases: TGTGCCAGCAGCTTAGCAATGACAGGGGGCCCTTACAATGAGCAGTTCTTC. This codes for CASSLAMTGGPYNEQFF. The whole variable domain, filled in from reference TRBV7-6 and TRBJ2-1, reads GAGVSQSPRYKVTKRGQDVALRCDPISGHVSLYWYRQALGQGPEFLTYFNYEAQQDKSGLPNDRFSAERPEGSISTLTIQRTEQRDSAMYRCASSLAMTGGPYNEQFFGPGTRLTVL.

V is TRBV4-1 and J is TRBJ2-7; 12 bases agree with TRBD2. The CDR3 covers 17 residues. The J segment lost 9 bases and the V segment lost 0 bases, leaving 12 bases of the junction unmatched. Looked up from germline, CDR1 is MGHRA and CDR2 is YSYEKL. The CDR3 reads CASSQDKTGLAGNGQYF. DNA for the CDR3: TGCGCCAGCAGCCAAGACAAAACGGGACTAGCGGGTAACGGGCAGTACTTC.

This chain uses TRBV7-6 with TRBJ2-7, with 10 bases aligning to TRBD1. The CDR3 is 16 residues long. CDR1 is SGHVS, CDR2 FNYEAQ, per germline. Trimming cost V 1 base and J 3 bases; bases outside gene matches: 6. The CDR3 DNA sequence: TGTGCCAGCAGCTTAGGCAGACAGGGGGCTGTCTACGAGCAGTACTTC. Protein: CASSLGRQGAVYEQYF.

The rearrangement uses TRBV10-3 and TRBJ1-6; TRBD1 is a possible D gene (5 bases). This CDR3 contains 15 residues. The germline V gene encodes CDR1 ENHRY and CDR2 SYGVKD. Between the trimmed V and J ends, which lost 2 bases and 7 bases, there was a span of 12 bases. CDR3 nucleotide sequence: TGTGCCATCAGTGAGCAGGGATTAGGAAATTCACCCCTCCACTTT. It translates to CAISEQGLGNSPLHF.

The chain carries TRBV6-4 and TRBJ2-5, with 10 bases that match TRBD2. Trimming took 9 bases from V and 4 from J; bases not matched to a gene: 8. The CDR3 length is 14 residues. Germline CDR1 reads MRHNA; CDR2 reads SNTAGT. CDR3 sequence (DNA): TGTGCCAGAGGGACTAGCGAGGCTACAGAGACCCAGTACTTC. Its protein product is CARGTSEATETQYF.

The rearrangement joins TRBV21-1 to TRBJ2-1; no DNA check was done on the table's D call, TRBD2. TRBV21-1 represents a pseudogene. CDR3 length: 19 residues. The CDR3 region is CASSKVGAGGRGMRNEQFF. CDR3 in DNA: TGTGCCAGCAGCAAAGTAGGAGCGGGGGGCAGGGGAATGAGGAATGAGCAGTTCTTC.

The chain uses TRBV29-1 and TRBJ1-1; 10 bases agree with TRBD1. Germline V gene lookup returns CDR1 SQVTM and CDR2 ANQGSEA. J was trimmed by 3 bases and V by 7 bases; bases with no gene match: 14. The CDR3 spans 16 residues. The CDR3 nucleotides are TGCAGCGCTCGACAGGGGGCGCGAGGAAGGGACACTGAAGCTTTCTTT. Encoded protein: CSARQGARGRDTEAFF. The full variable domain, completed using reference TRBV29-1 and TRBJ1-1, is SAVISQKPSRDICQRGTSLTIQCQVDSQVTMMFWYRQQPGQSLTLIATANQGSEATYESGFVIDKFPISRPNLTFSTLTVSNMSPEDSSIYLCSARQGARGRDTEAFFGQGTRLTVV.

The chain uses TRBV18 and TRBJ2-7, with D perhaps TRBD1 or TRBD2 (5 bases each). V was cut by 4 bases and J by 5 bases, with 12 bases left in between. In germline, CDR1 is KGHSH, CDR2 LQKENI. The CDR3 has 13 residues. The CDR3 loop reads CASSQGLGDEQYF. The CDR3, as DNA: TGTGCCAGCTCACAGGGGCTCGGGGACGAGCAGTACTTC.

This chain joins TRBV4-1 and TRBJ1-3; possibly TRBD1 for D (5 bases). Trimming removed 5 bases at V and 9 bases at J, with 14 bases between. The CDR3 spans 13 residues. Germline assignment: CDR1 MGHRA and CDR2 YSYEKL. This chain's CDR3 is CASSARDVGTIYF. CDR3 DNA sequence: TGCGCCAGCAGCGCCCGGGACGTAGGCACCATATATTTT.

This chain connects TRBV5-1 to TRBJ2-2; 7 bases agree with TRBD2. With 4 bases clipped from V and 4 bases from J, the junction kept 7 bases outside the gene matches. Looked up from germline, CDR1 is SGHRS and CDR2 is YFSETQ. This CDR3 is built from 15 residues. This CDR3 is CASSDRLARTGELFF. In nucleotides, the CDR3 is TGCGCCAGCAGCGATCGACTAGCACGCACCGGGGAGCTGTTTTTT.

This chain joins TRBV9 and TRBJ1-2; 8 bases map to TRBD1. Trimming removed 2 bases from V and 8 bases from J; junction bases left unmatched: 5. CDR1 is SGDLS, CDR2 YYNGEE, per germline. This CDR3 spans 13 amino acids. DNA for the CDR3: TGTGCCAGCAGCGTCTCAGGGGGCGAAGGCTACACCTTC. Residues: CASSVSGGEGYTF.

The rearrangement uses TRBV5-1 and TRBJ2-1; 13 bases line up with TRBD2. Germline loops: CDR1 SGHRS, CDR2 YFSETQ. The CDR3 has 17 residues. V shed 0 bases and J 6 bases; nucleotides not matched to a gene: 6. The CDR3 DNA reads TGCGCCAGCAGCTTGGGGACTAGCGGGGGACGCCCCAATGAGCAGTTCTTC. Protein: CASSLGTSGGRPNEQFF.

This clonotype was observed a handful of times. The chain couples TRBV4-1 to TRBJ2-5, with no clear D. This CDR3 has 15 amino acids. Germline V lookup: CDR1 MGHRA, CDR2 YSYEKL. The V end was cut by 0 bases, the J end by 4 bases, with 12 bases between. The CDR3 DNA reads TGCGCCAGCAGCCAAGAAAGGAGAGGTGCAGAGACCCAGTACTTC. It translates to CASSQERRGAETQYF.

This clonotype was seen only a few times. V gene TRBV5-1 combines with J gene TRBJ2-1; 7 positions agree with TRBD2. Germline lookup yields CDR1 SGHRS and CDR2 YFSETQ. V trimming: 0 bases; J trimming: 2 bases; junction bases outside the gene matches: 8. The CDR3 sequence is 17 residues long. Here the CDR3 DNA reads TGCGCCAGCAGCTTGGGGGATAGCGGGTACACCTACAATGAGCAGTTCTTC. It codes for CASSLGDSGYTYNEQFF. The entire variable domain, with the rest obtained from reference TRBV5-1 and TRBJ2-1, is as follows: KAGVTQTPRYLIKTRGQQVTLSCSPISGHRSVSWYQQTPGQGLQFLFEYFSETQRNKGNFPGRFSGRQFSNSRSEMNVSTLELGDSALYLCASSLGDSGYTYNEQFFGPGTRLTVL.

The V gene is TRBV5-1, the J gene TRBJ2-5; 8 bases line up with TRBD1. With V trimmed by 4 bases and J by 2 bases, 13 bases remained unmatched. Germline values: CDR1 SGHRS, CDR2 YFSETQ. The CDR3 contains 17 residues. CDR3 DNA: TGCGCCAGCAGCACGTACGGACAGGGAACCCTACAAGAGACCCAGTACTTC. Protein product: CASSTYGQGTLQETQYF.

The table lists this clonotype with a few counts. The rearrangement links TRBV7-9 to TRBJ2-5; the match to TRBD1 covers 9 bases. The J segment lost 4 bases and the V segment lost 6 bases, leaving 15 bases of the junction unmatched. Germline CDR1 reads SEHNR; CDR2 reads FQNEAQ (reference sequence). This CDR3 is 17 amino acids long. CDR3 protein: CASSFSGTGLLAETQYF. CDR3 coding DNA: TGTGCCAGCAGTTTCTCCGGGACAGGGCTTCTGGCAGAGACCCAGTACTTC.

This clonotype turned up a few times. This chain uses TRBV28 with TRBJ2-5; D uncertain. The CDR3 covers 15 residues. Germline V gene sequence: CDR1 MDHEN, CDR2 SYDVKM. V shed 6 bases and J shed 0 bases, with 14 bases lying between them. In DNA, the CDR3 is TGTGCCAGCAGCGAGGATTTTGGACACCAAGAGACCCAGTACTTC. It specifies CASSEDFGHQETQYF.

This chain joins TRBV5-1 and TRBJ2-7; TRBD1 matches at 7 bases. Germline loops: CDR1 SGHRS, CDR2 YFSETQ. The V segment lost 1 base and the J segment 3 bases; nucleotides outside the gene matches: 13. CDR3 length: 17 residues. CDR3 residues: CASSLMGQRNGDYEQYF. CDR3 in DNA: TGCGCCAGCAGCTTGATGGGACAGAGGAATGGTGACTACGAGCAGTACTTC. The complete variable domain, with remaining parts taken from reference TRBV5-1 and TRBJ2-7, reads KAGVTQTPRYLIKTRGQQVTLSCSPISGHRSVSWYQQTPGQGLQFLFEYFSETQRNKGNFPGRFSGRQFSNSRSEMNVSTLELGDSALYLCASSLMGQRNGDYEQYFGPGTRLTVT.

This chain uses TRBV18 with TRBJ1-5; D unclear. V shed 5 bases and J shed 3 bases, with 17 bases lying between them. Germline CDR1 KGHSH, CDR2 LQKENI. The CDR3 runs 16 residues. The CDR3 bases are TGTGCCAGCTCAGACCAAGAATCGGGGAACAATCAGCCCCAGCATTTT. It is translated as CASSDQESGNNQPQHF.

This clonotype was seen more than once but under ten times. The CDR3 is CASSYRQQNQETQYF. For the CDR3, the DNA is TGCGCCAGCAGCTATAGGCAGCAAAACCAAGAGACCCAGTACTTC. The genes are TRBV5-1 and TRBJ2-5, with D unclear. CDR1 is SGHRS, CDR2 YFSETQ, per germline. CDR3 size: 15 residues. V was clipped by 3 bases and J by 0 bases, with 12 bases between them.

Regarding this clonotype: A clone one base away is much larger, so this may be a read error. This rearrangement joins TRBV5-1 to TRBJ2-3; D is undetermined. The germline V gene has CDR1 SGHRS and CDR2 YFSETQ. The CDR3 length is 15 residues. Trimming removed 0 bases at V and 0 bases at J, with 8 bases between. The CDR3 DNA sequence: TGCGCCAGCAGCTTGGAGAGCCCTAGCACAGATACGCAGTATTTT. Its translation: CASSLESPSTDTQYF.

Of note for this clonotype: This clone may be a read error of a much larger clone one base away. The chain carries TRBV29-1 and TRBJ2-5, with D possibly TRBD2 on 5 matching bases. The CDR3 extends over 16 amino acids. V lost 1 base to trimming and J lost 7 bases, with 22 bases between them. The V gene's germline CDR1 is SQVTM and CDR2 ANQGSEA. The CDR3 DNA is TGCAGCGTTGAAGGCTCGGCAGTCATCTTCGAGGGGACCCAGTACTTC. Its protein is CSVEGSAVIFEGTQYF.

The V call is TRBV5-1, the J call TRBJ2-5; perhaps TRBD1 as D (8 bases). The V gene's germline CDR1 is SGHRS and CDR2 YFSETQ. The CDR3 runs to 15 residues. V was cut by 0 bases and J by 5 bases, with 14 bases left in between. As DNA, the CDR3 is TGCGCCAGCAGCTTGGCCGGACAGGGAGGGGAGACCCAGTACTTC. Translating gives CASSLAGQGGETQYF.

This clonotype was observed many times. The rearrangement links TRBV6-5 to TRBJ1-2, with D perhaps matching TRBD1 (5 bases). The CDR3 loop spans 14 amino acids. Trimming shortened V by 7 bases and J by 7 bases, and 19 bases separated the two germline ends. Germline CDR1 and CDR2: MNHEY and SVGAGI. The CDR3: CASNWQGGVGGYTF. CDR3 sequence (DNA): TGTGCCAGCAATTGGCAGGGAGGAGTAGGTGGCTACACCTTC.

This clonotype turned up a few times. The chain uses TRBV6-1 and TRBJ2-1, with D maybe TRBD2 (5 bases). CDR1 and CDR2 from the germline V gene are MNHNS and SASEGT. This CDR3 has 13 residues. With 9 bases removed from V and 7 bases from J, the gap between germline ends came to 16 bases. The CDR3 coding sequence is TGTGCCAGTGGAGGCGTTCTAAAGAATGAGCAGTTCTTC. Its protein is CASGGVLKNEQFF.

This clonotype has ten or more counts. This chain joins TRBV9 and TRBJ2-5; D may be TRBD2 (7 bases). V lost 6 bases to trimming and J lost 4 bases, with 19 bases between them. Germline CDR1 and CDR2: SGDLS and YYNGEE. The CDR3 loop spans 15 amino acids. The CDR3 DNA reads TGTGCCAGCAAAGAAGACGGGGGGCCCGGAGAGACCCAGTACTTC. Translating it yields CASKEDGGPGETQYF.

Worth noting for this clonotype: Germline and junction disagree at one end, which may indicate a read error. The chain joins TRBV7-9 to TRBJ2-3; D tentatively fits TRBD1 or TRBD2 (5 bases each). CDR3 length: 15 amino acids. CDR1 and CDR2 from the germline V gene are SEHNR and FQNEAQ (reference sequence). This CDR3 is CASSHRGALTGTQYF. The CDR3 nucleotides are TGTGCCAGCAGCCATAGAGGGGCGCTCACAGGTACGCAGTATTTT.